This TCR beta chain was identified during a study of shared clonotypes between healthy human individuals. Findings of the study overall: Clonotype sharing across a few donors was observed for 4.5% to 6.5% of naive CD4 clonotypes.

This clone was counted many times. The target antigen is unknown. Assay used: immunoSEQ multiplex PCR; TCRdb lists only in-frame clones, some missing. The sample lists over a million clones, 60% to 80% occurring once. CDR1 MNHEY and CDR2 SMNVEV come from the germline V gene (reference sequence). CDR3 size: 14 residues. V shed 5 bases and J shed 3 bases, with 14 bases lying between them. Sequenced material: memory CD4+ T cells sorted from blood. Subset noted: CD45RA-negative fraction. The rearrangement joins TRBV27 to TRBJ2-7; either TRBD1 or TRBD2 may supply D (5 bases each). The sequence derives from a man aged 18 to 35 in good health. The CDR3 is CASSHGTEIYEQYF. Here the CDR3 DNA reads TGTGCCAGCAGTCACGGGACGGAAATCTACGAGCAGTACTTC.